The next 12 T cell receptor beta chains were all read from a single sample in a study of Graves' ophthalmopathy and Graves' hyperthyroidism. CDR3 regions of TCR beta were amplified from RNA transcripts. HTBI primers served in a first-round RT-PCR, which a second-round multiplex PCR followed. A single record per CDR3 protein comes from TCRdb applying MiXCR to the multiplex PCR reads. This table holds hundreds of thousands of distinct CDR3 sequences, 22% found once. The sequencing sample was made of peripheral blood. The receptors were sampled from a woman aged 18 to 35 with stable Graves' hyperthyroidism. Some clones in this sample may be carry-over from other donors' samples.

This chain joins TRBV6-2 or TRBV6-3 and TRBJ1-5; D unclear. The CDR3 runs 15 residues. V was pared by 8 bases and J by 6 bases, with 20 bases between. Per the germline V gene, CDR1 is MNHEY and CDR2 is SVGEGT. The CDR3 DNA reads TGTGCCAGCCAGGAGGAACGTCTCCTCGGTCAGCCCCAGCATTTT. The encoded protein is CASQEERLLGQPQHF.

At least ten counts were recorded for this clonotype. The chain joins TRBV20-1 to TRBJ2-7; D is unresolved. V was trimmed by 0 bases and J by 3 bases, leaving 9 bases between them. Germline lookup yields CDR1 DFQATT and CDR2 SNEGSKA (reference sequence). There are 13 residues in the CDR3. CDR3: CSARDYHSYEQYF. The CDR3 nucleotides read TGCAGTGCTAGAGATTATCACAGCTACGAGCAGTACTTC.

The chain employs TRBV4-2 and TRBJ2-5; 9 nucleotides align to TRBD2. Germline assignment: CDR1 LGHNA and CDR2 YNFKEQ. CDR3 length equals 17 residues. V lost 4 bases and J lost 3; bases outside the gene matches: 12. Written as DNA, the CDR3 is TGTGCCAGCAGCCCACCCCTTGGCGGGGGGGCCGAAGAGACCCAGTACTTC. This sequence encodes CASSPPLGGGAEETQYF.

This clonotype was found many times. This chain uses TRBV7-3 with TRBJ2-5, with a weak D call TRBD2 (6 bases). In germline, CDR1 is SGHTA, CDR2 FQGTGA. This CDR3 is built from 16 residues. Between the trimmed V and J ends, which lost 4 bases and 0 bases, there was a span of 15 bases. The CDR3, as DNA: TGTGCCAGCAGCTCCGGGACTCGCGGGTACCAAGAGACCCAGTACTTC. Protein: CASSSGTRGYQETQYF.

The V call is TRBV27, the J call TRBJ1-6, with 9 nucleotides matching TRBD1. Germline lookup yields CDR1 MNHEY and CDR2 SMNVEV (reference sequence). The ends lost 3 bases at V and 6 bases at J; junction bases unmatched: 9. The CDR3 contains 17 residues. The CDR3 spells CASSFTGTGLGNSPLHF. In nucleotides, the CDR3 is TGTGCCAGCAGTTTCACCGGGACAGGGTTGGGTAATTCACCCCTCCACTTT.

This chain links TRBV13 with TRBJ1-1; D is unclear. CDR3 length: 14 amino acids. V lost 2 bases and J 4 bases, leaving 11 bases between the germline ends. Germline CDR1 PRHDT, CDR2 FYEKMQ (reference sequence). CDR3 nucleotide sequence: TGTGCCAGCAGCTTAAGTTTCGAGGGCACTGAAGCTTTCTTT. Its translation: CASSLSFEGTEAFF. The full variable domain, its missing parts supplied by reference TRBV13 and TRBJ1-1, is AAGVIQSPRHLIKEKRETATLKCYPIPRHDTVYWYQQGPGQDPQFLISFYEKMQSDKGSIPDRFSAQQFSDYHSELNMSSLELGDSALYFCASSLSFEGTEAFFGQGTRLTVV.

This clonotype has just a few counts. The chain recombines TRBV18 with TRBJ2-7, with 7 bases identical to TRBD1. V shed 3 bases, J shed 3 bases, and the junction held 17 bases outside the gene matches. The germline V gene encodes CDR1 KGHSH and CDR2 LQKENI. The CDR3 loop spans 18 amino acids. The CDR3 region is CASSPDNFVEDRNYEQYF. The CDR3 coding sequence is TGTGCCAGCTCACCGGATAATTTCGTTGAGGACAGGAACTACGAGCAGTACTTC.

This chain uses TRBV6-5 with TRBJ2-7; D remains unclear. CDR1 and CDR2 from the germline V gene are MNHEY and SVGAGI. The CDR3 is 14 residues long. V was trimmed by 0 bases and J by 6 bases, leaving 12 bases between them. In DNA form, the CDR3 reads TGTGCCAGCAGTTACTCGGGCGGCTTTCGCGAGCAGTACTTC. Its translation: CASSYSGGFREQYF.

J is TRBJ2-5 and V is TRBV28, with D possibly matching TRBD1 (6 bases). The CDR3 length is 14 residues. From germline, CDR1 is MDHEN and CDR2 SYDVKM. The ends were cut back, 5 bases at V and 1 base at J, with 11 bases in the middle. CDR3 DNA: TGTGCCAGCAGTCCCCGGGACATCCAAGAGACCCAGTACTTC. Protein: CASSPRDIQETQYF.

V gene TRBV11-3 combines with J gene TRBJ2-7, with TRBD2 matching over 10 bases. V gave up 1 base and J gave up 2 bases; unmatched junction bases: 2. Germline V lookup: CDR1 SGHNT, CDR2 YENEEA. CDR3 length: 15 amino acids. The CDR3, as DNA: TGTGCCAGCAGCTTAGGCGGGACTAGCGCCTACGAGCAGTACTTC. Residues: CASSLGGTSAYEQYF.

This clonotype was detected many times. The chain couples TRBV12-3 or TRBV12-4 to TRBJ2-5; tentatively, D is TRBD2 (6 bases). The CDR3 loop spans 13 amino acids. V was shortened by 6 bases and J by 2 bases, with 10 bases between the two germline ends. The CDR3 DNA reads TGTGCCAGCAGCGGGGGTCGACAAGAGACCCAGTACTTC. This encodes CASSGGRQETQYF.

The table lists this clonotype with many counts. The chain carries TRBV28 and TRBJ1-2; D may be TRBD1 (6 bases). The length of the CDR3 is 11 residues. V lost 7 bases to trimming and J lost 6 bases, with 9 bases between them. CDR1 MDHEN and CDR2 SYDVKM come from the germline V gene. This CDR3 reads CASNRVDGYTF. The CDR3 bases are TGTGCCAGCAACAGGGTAGATGGCTACACCTTC.